This T cell receptor beta chain was retrieved from a study of blood T cell repertoires in COVID-19. At the level of the study: The origin of the acute and convalescent COVID-19 samples was the United States, Italy and Spain. T cells, B-cell-depleted T cells, or PBMCs provided the cDNA or gDNA that served as material.

As processed by the authors: Amplifying reference gene primers gave estimates of nucleated cell counts. This table comes from immunoSEQ multiplex PCR, and its TCRdb copy is limited to in-frame clones, with some not included. The V and J calls and the clone size are those of that table, but D and trimming were determined from the DNA. The profile covers about 260,000 clones, with 80% to 90% appearing a single time and under 2% taken by the ten largest. V shed 7 bases, J shed 1 base, and the junction held 10 bases outside the gene matches. The length of the CDR3 is 16 residues. The germline CDR1 and CDR2 sequences are MNHEY and SMNVEV (reference sequence).

This clonotype was sampled from a man aged 30 to 45 with active or convalescent COVID-19. Sample: peripheral blood. The chain recombines TRBV27 with TRBJ1-5; 7 bases line up with TRBD1. In DNA form, the CDR3 reads TGTGCCAGCAACCCCGAACCGACAGGGAGCAATCAGCCCCAGCATTTT. Translating it yields CASNPEPTGSNQPQHF.